The 32 T cell receptor beta chains in this list originate from one sample, sequenced in a study of neoadjuvant anti-PD-1 for oral cavity cancer. TCRdb's copy holds only in-frame clones and misses some; the assay was immunoSEQ multiplex PCR. The table records about 14,000 clones, over 70% of them present only once. The source was PBMCs, collected before nivolumab (anti-PD-1) treatment. The receptor source for this set is a person aged 35 to 85 with oral cavity squamous cell carcinoma.

The CDR3 loop is CASSGGRVDTQYF. CDR3 DNA: TGTGCCAGCAGTGGGGGCAGGGTGGATACGCAGTATTTT. The chain employs TRBV2 and TRBJ2-3, with D perhaps matching TRBD1 (5 bases). The V end was cut by 4 bases, the J end by 6 bases, with 11 bases between. The CDR3 length is 13 residues. The germline V gene encodes CDR1 SNHLY and CDR2 FYNNEI.

The CDR3 DNA reads as TGCGCCAGCACCCTACAGGGGGCCCAGTATGGCGAGCAGTTCTTC. Translated: CASTLQGAQYGEQFF. The chain links TRBV5-1 to TRBJ2-1; 9 positions match TRBD1. Germline assignment: CDR1 SGHRS and CDR2 YFSETQ. The CDR3 extends over 15 amino acids. Germline trimming cut 6 bases from V and 10 bases from J; bases unmatched to any gene: 14.

The chain couples TRBV5-1 to TRBJ1-1; D not certain. Germline V gene lookup returns CDR1 SGHRS and CDR2 YFSETQ. The V end lost 0 bases, the J end lost 4 bases, and 10 bases lay between the germline ends. This CDR3 is 14 amino acids long. CDR3 region: CASSLAVLATEAFF. Written as DNA, the CDR3 is TGCGCCAGCAGCTTGGCCGTCTTGGCCACTGAAGCTTTCTTT.

The gene calls are TRBV30 and TRBJ1-3; D is uncertain. Trimming stripped 2 bases from V and 0 bases from J, with 11 bases between. Germline CDR1 reads GTSNPN; CDR2 reads SVGIG (reference sequence). This CDR3 is 15 amino acids long. The CDR3 reads CAWSYSWSSGNTIYF. The CDR3 DNA sequence: TGTGCCTGGAGTTACAGCTGGAGCTCTGGAAACACCATATATTTT.

The genes are TRBV6-1 and TRBJ1-5; D is possibly TRBD1 (5 bases). The CDR3 has 15 residues. The germline gives CDR1 MNHNS, CDR2 SASEGT. The V end lost 8 bases, the J end lost 0 bases, and 14 bases lay between the germline ends. The CDR3 sequence is CASGRGPYSNQPQHF. DNA of the CDR3: TGTGCCAGCGGTAGGGGTCCCTATAGCAATCAGCCCCAGCATTTT.

J is TRBJ1-2 and V is TRBV7-3, with a weak D call TRBD1 (6 bases). Deletions cut 1 base from V and 4 bases from J, with 13 bases between. The CDR3 length is 15 residues. The germline V gene has CDR1 SGHTA and CDR2 FQGTGA. CDR3 protein: CASSLKFPGVYGYTF. The DNA for the CDR3 is TGTGCCAGCAGCTTAAAGTTTCCAGGGGTCTATGGCTACACCTTC.

The rearrangement uses TRBV7-6 and TRBJ2-3; 15 bases are shared with TRBD2. This CDR3 has 15 amino acids. V shed 4 bases, J shed 10 bases, and the junction held 6 bases outside the gene matches. The V gene's germline CDR1 is SGHVS and CDR2 FNYEAQ. The CDR3 region is CASSSAGTSGRSQYF. CDR3 sequence (DNA): TGTGCCAGCAGCTCCGCCGGGACTAGCGGGAGGTCGCAGTATTTT.

The chain employs TRBV5-1 and TRBJ2-1, with TRBD2 identical over 7 bases. The CDR3 spans 13 residues. V was pared by 4 bases and J by 9 bases, with 7 bases of the junction left unmatched. Germline assignment: CDR1 SGHRS and CDR2 YFSETQ. This CDR3 is CASSTDPGGEQFF. For the CDR3, the DNA is TGCGCCAGCAGCACCGACCCGGGAGGTGAGCAGTTCTTC.

The chain carries TRBV28 and TRBJ2-7; TRBD1 agrees at 8 bases. The ends lost 5 bases at V and 0 bases at J; junction bases unmatched: 6. This CDR3 has 15 amino acids. Germline CDR1 is MDHEN and CDR2 is SYDVKM. CDR3 nucleotide sequence: TGTGCCAGCAGTCAGCCGGGACAGGCCTCCTACGAGCAGTACTTC. Translating it yields CASSQPGQASYEQYF. Together with reference TRBV28 and TRBJ2-7, the CDR3 gives the full variable domain: DVKVTQSSRYLVKRTGEKVFLECVQDMDHENMFWYRQDPGLGLRLIYFSYDVKMKEKGDIPEGYSVSREKKERFSLILESASTNQTSMYLCASSQPGQASYEQYFGPGTRLTVT.

The chain employs TRBV6-1 and TRBJ2-3, with a possible D match to TRBD2 (6 bases). CDR3 length: 16 residues. V was pared by 4 bases and J by 0 bases, with 14 bases between. Germline CDR1 MNHNS, CDR2 SASEGT. CDR3 nucleotide sequence: TGTGCCAGCAGTGCTTCTAGGACTACTAGCACAGATACGCAGTATTTT. This sequence encodes CASSASRTTSTDTQYF.

The chain has TRBV11-2 and TRBJ2-5, with D perhaps TRBD1 (5 bases). Between the trimmed V and J ends, which lost 5 bases and 7 bases, there was a span of 20 bases. Germline V gene data show CDR1 as SGHAT and CDR2 as FQNNGV. There are 15 residues in the CDR3. CDR3 sequence reads: CASSLGSGRAWTQYF. CDR3 DNA: TGTGCCAGCAGCCTTGGGTCGGGCAGGGCGTGGACCCAGTACTTC. The complete variable domain, with remaining parts taken from reference TRBV11-2 and TRBJ2-5, reads EAGVAQSPRYKIIEKRQSVAFWCNPISGHATLYWYQQILGQGPKLLIQFQNNGVVDDSQLPKDRFSAERLKGVDSTLKIQPAKLEDSAVYLCASSLGSGRAWTQYFGPGTRLLVL.

The chain employs TRBV11-2 and TRBJ2-3, with D hard to call. The CDR3 extends over 12 amino acids. Germline lookup yields CDR1 SGHAT and CDR2 FQNNGV. The germline V and J ends were trimmed by 3 bases and 6 bases, with 7 bases remaining between them. For the CDR3, the DNA is TGTGCCAGCAGCTTTGGCTTTGATACGCAGTATTTT. Encoded protein: CASSFGFDTQYF.

The chain links TRBV30 to TRBJ1-5; no reliable D call. Germline V gene sequence: CDR1 GTSNPN, CDR2 SVGIG (reference sequence). The CDR3 consists of 13 residues. V dropped 5 bases and J dropped 0 bases, with 8 bases sitting between them. This CDR3 is CAWSPNSNQPQHF. CDR3 bases: TGTGCCTGGTCGCCAAATAGCAATCAGCCCCAGCATTTT.

This chain joins TRBV29-1 and TRBJ2-3; 8 bases line up with TRBD2. V lost 6 bases, J lost 4 bases, and 9 bases stayed unmatched. The CDR3 is made up of 14 amino acids. Germline V gives CDR1 SQVTM, CDR2 ANQGSEA. The CDR3 region is CSVPGGAWADTQYF. CDR3 nucleotides: TGCAGCGTCCCGGGGGGGGCTTGGGCAGATACGCAGTATTTT.

The chain carries TRBV6-6 and TRBJ1-1, with unresolved D. The germline CDR1 and CDR2 sequences are MNHNY and SVGAGI (reference sequence). CDR3 length equals 13 residues. The V gene lost 7 bases and the J gene lost 5 bases, with 14 bases spanning the gap. As DNA, the CDR3 is TGTGCCAGCATTCTGACCAGTTTGACTGAAGCTTTCTTT. This sequence encodes CASILTSLTEAFF.

The V gene is TRBV5-1, the J gene TRBJ2-3, with 11 bases that match TRBD2. The CDR3 runs to 16 residues. Germline-derived CDR1 and CDR2 are SGHRS and YFSETQ. The junction had 5 bases not matched to a gene; V was cut back by 0 bases and J by 5 bases. The CDR3 is CASSLARLAGGDTQYF. The CDR3 DNA reads TGCGCCAGCAGCTTGGCACGGCTAGCGGGAGGAGATACGCAGTATTTT.

The chain links TRBV6-5 to TRBJ2-6; tentative D call: TRBD1 (6 bases). The CDR3 sequence is 14 residues long. CDR1 is MNHEY and CDR2 is SVGAGI in the germline V gene. The V gene lost 7 bases and the J gene lost 0 bases, with 7 bases spanning the gap. CDR3 in DNA: TGTGCCAGCAAAGGGGGCTCTGGGGCCAACGTCCTGACTTTC. Protein: CASKGGSGANVLTF.

CDR3 residues: CASSIKTVTALSGANVLTF. The CDR3 DNA follows: TGCGCCAGCAGCATCAAGACAGTGACGGCCCTCTCTGGGGCCAACGTCCTGACTTTC. The chain employs TRBV5-1 and TRBJ2-6; the D gene is possibly TRBD1 (5 bases). This CDR3 contains 19 residues. Germline V gene sequence: CDR1 SGHRS, CDR2 YFSETQ. V shed 4 bases and J shed 0 bases, with 20 bases lying between them.

The genes are TRBV5-1 and TRBJ2-7, with unresolved D. The CDR3 consists of 15 residues. The V gene's germline CDR1 is SGHRS and CDR2 YFSETQ. V was cut by 0 bases and J by 0 bases, with 10 bases left in between. The CDR3 protein is CASSLAGSSSYEQYF. DNA for the CDR3: TGCGCCAGCAGCTTGGCAGGATCTAGCTCCTACGAGCAGTACTTC.

This chain uses TRBV7-9 with TRBJ1-3, with D possibly being TRBD1 (5 bases). The CDR3 runs 15 residues. The germline V gene has CDR1 SEHNR and CDR2 FQNEAQ (reference sequence). V dropped 5 bases and J dropped 0 bases, with 11 bases sitting between them. The CDR3 spells CASSPMGLSGNTIYF. The CDR3 bases are TGTGCCAGCAGCCCGATGGGGCTCTCTGGAAACACCATATATTTT. Based on the CDR3 plus reference TRBV7-9 and TRBJ1-3, the full variable domain is DTGVSQNPRHKITKRGQNVTFRCDPISEHNRLYWYRQTLGQGPEFLTYFQNEAQLEKSRLLSDRFSAERPKGSFSTLEIQRTEQGDSAMYLCASSPMGLSGNTIYFGEGSWLTVV.

The table lists this clone with a few counts. The rearrangement joins TRBV5-4 to TRBJ2-6; D call uncertain. This CDR3 is built from 15 residues. V gave up 3 bases and J gave up 0 bases, with 7 bases separating them. Germline CDR1 SGHNT, CDR2 YYREEE (reference sequence). CDR3 residues: CASSSMSSGANVLTF. CDR3 coding DNA: TGTGCCAGCAGCTCCATGAGCTCTGGGGCCAACGTCCTGACTTTC. The full variable domain, with the rest looked up from reference TRBV5-4 and TRBJ2-6, is ETGVTQSPTHLIKTRGQQVTLRCSSQSGHNTVSWYQQALGQGPQFIFQYYREEENGRGNFPPRFSGLQFPNYSSELNVNALELDDSALYLCASSSMSSGANVLTFGAGSRLTVL.

The chain joins TRBV5-1 to TRBJ2-7, with a weak D call TRBD1 (5 bases). Germline V gene lookup returns CDR1 SGHRS and CDR2 YFSETQ. Trimming cost V 0 bases and J 6 bases, with 13 bases left between them. This CDR3 contains 14 residues. CDR3 bases: TGCGCCAGCAGCTTGGAGTTTGGGGCGGCCGAGCAGTACTTC. Protein product: CASSLEFGAAEQYF.

V usage is TRBV5-1 and J usage is TRBJ1-2, with D perhaps matching TRBD1 (6 bases). The V end lost 0 bases, the J end lost 4 bases, and 13 bases lay between the germline ends. The germline V gene encodes CDR1 SGHRS and CDR2 YFSETQ. The CDR3 loop spans 15 amino acids. In nucleotides, the CDR3 is TGCGCCAGCAGCTTGGAAGTCCAGGGGTTCTATGGCTACACCTTC. Protein sequence: CASSLEVQGFYGYTF.

The chain couples TRBV5-1 to TRBJ2-7; TRBD1 matches at 7 bases. The CDR3 contains 13 residues. Germline CDR1 reads SGHRS; CDR2 reads YFSETQ. With V trimmed by 4 bases and J by 6 bases, 7 bases remained unmatched. Here the CDR3 DNA reads TGCGCCAGCAGCCCGATGACAGGGTCCGAGCAGTACTTC. Its protein is CASSPMTGSEQYF.

The chain links TRBV7-9 to TRBJ1-5; D is undetermined. CDR3 length: 15 residues. V was cut by 0 bases and J by 4 bases, with 10 bases left in between. CDR1 and CDR2 (germline): SEHNR, FQNEAQ (reference sequence). The CDR3 nucleotides read TGTGCCAGCAGCTTAGCGAAGGAGGAAAATCAGCCCCAGCATTTT. This encodes CASSLAKEENQPQHF.

This chain uses TRBV6-4 with TRBJ2-3; D perhaps matches TRBD2 (5 bases). From germline, CDR1 is MRHNA and CDR2 SNTAGT. The CDR3 length is 16 residues. V dropped 0 bases and J dropped 3 bases, with 13 bases sitting between them. CDR3 residues: CASSDSGGVGTDTQYF. The CDR3, as DNA: TGTGCCAGCAGTGACTCTGGAGGTGTGGGGACAGATACGCAGTATTTT.

This rearrangement joins TRBV29-1 to TRBJ2-4, with 10 bases lining up with TRBD1. Per the germline V gene, CDR1 is SQVTM and CDR2 is ANQGSEA. This CDR3 comprises 13 residues. V trimming: 6 bases; J trimming: 6 bases; junction bases outside the gene matches: 5. CDR3 loop: CSVAGDRGNIQYF. CDR3 nucleotide sequence: TGCAGCGTGGCGGGGGACAGGGGAAACATTCAGTACTTC. The full variable domain, its missing parts supplied by reference TRBV29-1 and TRBJ2-4, is SAVISQKPSRDICQRGTSLTIQCQVDSQVTMMFWYRQQPGQSLTLIATANQGSEATYESGFVIDKFPISRPNLTFSTLTVSNMSPEDSSIYLCSVAGDRGNIQYFGAGTRLSVL.

The CDR3, as DNA: TGTGCCAGCAGTGAAGCTTGGGGAAGCAATCAGCCCCAGCATTTT. It is translated as CASSEAWGSNQPQHF. The rearrangement joins TRBV2 to TRBJ1-5; no clear D gene. Germline values: CDR1 SNHLY, CDR2 FYNNEI. The V end was cut by 0 bases, the J end by 1 base, with 7 bases between. The CDR3 length is 15 residues.

CDR3 bases: TGCGCCAGCAGCTTACAGGGGGTTTTAAATGAAAAACTGTTTTTT. Its translation is CASSLQGVLNEKLFF. The chain uses TRBV5-1 and TRBJ1-4; 8 nucleotides match TRBD1. V shed 2 bases, J shed 5 bases, and the junction held 5 bases outside the gene matches. In germline, CDR1 is SGHRS, CDR2 YFSETQ. The CDR3 totals 15 residues.

This clone was detected once. The chain recombines TRBV21-1 with TRBJ2-3; no check of the table's D call, TRBD1, against the DNA was made. TRBV21-1 is deemed a pseudogene. CDR3 length: 18 residues. CDR3 DNA: TGTGCCAGCAGCGAACCACTTGCACAGGGGGACTTCACAGATACGCAGTATTTT. It encodes CASSEPLAQGDFTDTQYF.

The chain links TRBV5-8 to TRBJ1-2; 7 nucleotides align to TRBD1. The germline V gene has CDR1 SGHTS and CDR2 YDEGEE. This CDR3 has 16 residues. Trimming took 0 bases from V and 3 from J; bases not matched to a gene: 8. This chain's CDR3 is CASSLVSVGTDYGYTF. The CDR3 DNA reads TGTGCCAGCAGCTTGGTATCTGTCGGGACAGACTATGGCTACACCTTC. Full variable domain (outside the CDR3, taken from reference TRBV5-8 and TRBJ1-2): EAGVTQSPTHLIKTRGQQATLRCSPISGHTSVYWYQQALGLGLQFLLWYDEGEERNRGNFPPRFSGRQFPNYSSELNVNALELEDSALYLCASSLVSVGTDYGYTFGSGTRLTVV.

This clone was counted once. This chain joins TRBV7-9 and TRBJ1-5, with D unresolved. The germline gives CDR1 SEHNR, CDR2 FQNEAQ (reference sequence). This CDR3 has 13 amino acids. Deletions cut 5 bases from V and 7 bases from J, with 12 bases between. DNA for the CDR3: TGTGCCAGCAGCCCAACCTCACGCCAGCCCCAGCATTTT. Its protein product is CASSPTSRQPQHF.